This T cell receptor beta chain was found in a study of OX40 agonist ivuxolimab in advanced cancers. Study details: Patients were treated with ivuxolimab, an agonistic anti-OX40 (CD134) antibody. A history of anti-PD-1, anti-PD-L1 or anti-CTLA-4 therapy was acceptable, and over 35% had some. Study findings and constraints: In general, CD8+ T cells held more expanded clones than CD4+ did, on average. Blood T cells, both CD4+ and CD8+, expanded clonally by week 6 at 0.1 to 3.0 mg/kg.

In its sample, this clone is medium-sized. The target antigen is unknown. TCRdb's copy holds only in-frame clones and misses some; the assay was immunoSEQ multiplex PCR. Here the sample spans around 76,000 clones, 89% being singletons. The specimen was CD4+ or CD8+ T cells sorted from blood, collected in a trial of the OX40 agonist ivuxolimab. The clonotype comes from an adult with an advanced solid tumor such as melanoma, head and neck, liver or kidney cancer.

The CDR3 spells CASSPSNDLNYGYTF. CDR3 DNA: TGTGCCAGCTCACCTTCCAATGACCTTAACTATGGCTACACCTTC. The J gene is TRBJ1-2, the V gene TRBV18; D not certain. The V end was cut by 3 bases, the J end by 1 base, with 12 bases between. Germline V gives CDR1 KGHSH, CDR2 LQKENI. This CDR3 contains 15 residues.